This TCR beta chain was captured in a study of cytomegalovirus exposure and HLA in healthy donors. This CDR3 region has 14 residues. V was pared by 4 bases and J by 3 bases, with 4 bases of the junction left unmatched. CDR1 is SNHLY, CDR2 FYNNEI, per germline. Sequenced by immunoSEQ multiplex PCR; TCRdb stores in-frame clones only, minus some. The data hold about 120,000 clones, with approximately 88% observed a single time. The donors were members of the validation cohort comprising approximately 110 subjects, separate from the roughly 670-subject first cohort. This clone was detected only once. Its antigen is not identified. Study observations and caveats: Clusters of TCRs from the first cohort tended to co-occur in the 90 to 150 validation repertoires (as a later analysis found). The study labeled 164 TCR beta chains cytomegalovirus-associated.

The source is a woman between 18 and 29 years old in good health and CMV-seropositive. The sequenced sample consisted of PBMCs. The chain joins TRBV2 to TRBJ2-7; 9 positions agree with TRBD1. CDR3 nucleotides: TGTGCCAGCAGTGGAACAGGGGGCGTCTACGAGCAGTACTTC. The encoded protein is CASSGTGGVYEQYF.